A selection of T cell receptor beta chains follows, all from one sample in a study of follicular helper T cells after annual influenza vaccination. The assay was immunoSEQ multiplex PCR, and TCRdb's table has in-frame clones only and misses some. The data hold thousands of clones, with over 70% observed a single time. The sample consisted of CXCR5+ CD38- circulating T follicular helper cells from blood, taken 7 days after influenza vaccination. The receptors originated from an adult who received the influenza vaccine. The CDR3 runs from the conserved cysteine through the conserved F or W. The D gene is left open where the match is weak. Clone size, where shown, is once, few, many, or a class for clones that have expanded.

V	J	D	size	DNA	CDR3
TRBV12-2	TRBJ2-3	.	.	TGTGCAAGTCGCTTAGATTGGGCCAACACAGATACGCAGTATTTT	CASRLDWANTDTQYF
TRBV19	TRBJ2-3	TRBD1	.	TGTGCCAGTAGTCCGCCGGGTGTACAGGGGGCGAAAGATACGCAGTATTTT	CASSPPGVQGAKDTQYF
TRBV28	TRBJ1-5	.	.	TGTGCCAGCAGTTTACGTCTGACTAGCAATCGGCCCCAGCATTTT	CASSLRLTSNRPQHF
TRBV18	TRBJ2-1	TRBD2	once	TGTGCCAGCTCACCCCCCGGGGTAGCGGGAAGGGACAATGAGCAGTTCTTC	CASSPPGVAGRDNEQFF
TRBV18	TRBJ1-2	.	few	TGTGCCAGCTCACCAGACAGGTTTGGCTACACCTTC	CASSPDRFGYTF
TRBV6-6	TRBJ2-1	.	.	TGTGCCAGCATACGGTCCCCTAATGAGCAGTTCTTC	CASIRSPNEQFF
TRBV5-1	TRBJ1-4	.	.	TGCGCCAGCAGCTTGGCGGGGGGCGATGAAAAACTGTTTTTT	CASSLAGGDEKLFF
TRBV7-2	TRBJ2-4	.	.	TGTGCCAGCAGCTTACTGTCTCCCAGGGGGGATGAAAACATTCAGTACTTC	CASSLLSPRGDENIQYF
TRBV18	TRBJ2-3	.	few	TGTGCCAGCTCACCCAACCGGGATACGCAGTATTTT	CASSPNRDTQYF
TRBV19	TRBJ1-1	.	.	TGTGCCAGTAGTATAGCAACCACAGGGTTGGGAATGGCTGAAGCTTTCTTT	CASSIATTGLGMAEAFF
TRBV6-5	TRBJ2-7	.	.	TGTGCCAGCAGCCTAGTAGGGGGAGGACTATCCGAGCAGTACTTC	CASSLVGGGLSEQYF
TRBV5-4	TRBJ1-3	TRBD1	.	TGTGCCAGCAGCTTGGGTCCCACCGGGACAGATGGAAACACCATATATTTT	CASSLGPTGTDGNTIYF
TRBV6-9	TRBJ1-2	.	.	TGTGCCAGCAGTTCGGACCCCTACTATGGCTACACCTTC	CASSSDPYYGYTF
TRBV2	TRBJ1-2	TRBD1	few	TGTGCCAGCAGGGGGGACAGGGGGCACGGCTACACCTTC	CASRGDRGHGYTF
TRBV6-5	TRBJ2-5	.	.	TGTGCCAGCAGTTACTCCGGGCCCCGGGAAGAGACCCAGTACTTC	CASSYSGPREETQYF
TRBV11-2	TRBJ2-1	.	.	TGTGCCAGCAGCTTATCAGCTGTGGGCAATGAGCAGTTCTTC	CASSLSAVGNEQFF
TRBV28	TRBJ2-7	TRBD1	.	TGTGCCAGCAGTTTTGGGGGACAGGGTTCGTACGAGCAGTACTTC	CASSFGGQGSYEQYF
TRBV7-6	TRBJ2-2	.	.	TGTGCCAGCAGTGGCCTCCGGGGGAACACCGGGGAGCTGTTTTTT	CASSGLRGNTGELFF
TRBV28	TRBJ2-5	.	.	TGTGCCAGCAGTCCGGGGAGGATCCAAGAGACCCAGTACTTC	CASSPGRIQETQYF
TRBV4-2	TRBJ2-7	.	few	TGTGCCAGCAGCCCCTCCTTGAGACAAACCTACGAGCAGTACTTC	CASSPSLRQTYEQYF
TRBV2	TRBJ1-1	.	.	TGTGCCAGCAGTGAAATACTGATGAACACTGAAGCTTTCTTT	CASSEILMNTEAFF
TRBV29-1	TRBJ2-1	TRBD2	.	TGCAGCGTTGCGGCTAGCGGGAGGAGGAGTGAGCAGTTCTTC	CSVAASGRRSEQFF
TRBV30	TRBJ1-1	TRBD1	.	TGTGCCTGGAGGACACCCGGGACAGGGAACACTGAAGCTTTCTTT	CAWRTPGTGNTEAFF
TRBV5-6	TRBJ1-2	.	once	TGTGCCAGCAGCCCCCCAGGTCCGGTTGATGGCTACACCTTC	CASSPPGPVDGYTF
TRBV28	TRBJ1-1	.	.	TGTGCCAGCAGTTTACAGGCGGATGAAGCTTTCTTT	CASSLQADEAFF
TRBV7-9	TRBJ2-1	.	.	TGTGCCAGCAGCTTAGCGGGTAGCGGTCGCTCCTACAATGAGCAGTTCTTC	CASSLAGSGRSYNEQFF
TRBV5-4	TRBJ2-2	TRBD1	.	TGTGCCAGCAGCTTGAAGGACAGGACGGGCACCGGGGAGCTGTTTTTT	CASSLKDRTGTGELFF
TRBV5-1	TRBJ2-1	TRBD2	.	TGCGCCAGCAGCTTGACCAATATGCGGGGGGATGAGCAGTTCTTC	CASSLTNMRGDEQFF
TRBV5-1	TRBJ1-4	.	.	TGCGCCAGCAAAGGGGCATCAACTAATGAAAAACTGTTTTTT	CASKGASTNEKLFF
TRBV7-2	TRBJ1-2	TRBD1	.	TGTGCCAGCACCCGAGGTGGACAGGGGACCTATGGCTACACCTTC	CASTRGGQGTYGYTF
TRBV19	TRBJ2-7	TRBD1	few	TGTGCCAGTAGTCCCCGGACAGGGGCCTACGAGCAGTACTTC	CASSPRTGAYEQYF
TRBV25-1	TRBJ1-1	.	.	TGTGCCAGCGCCCGGGCCGGGAACCAACTAGAAGCTTTCTTT	CASARAGNQLEAFF
TRBV28	TRBJ1-4	.	once	TGTGCCAGCAGTCCGATGGCAGGGCCGGGAAAACTGTTTTTT	CASSPMAGPGKLFF
TRBV7-3	TRBJ2-2	TRBD2	.	TGTGCCAGCAGCTTGGGGGGGGGTCGAAAGACCGGGGAGCTGTTTTTT	CASSLGGGRKTGELFF